The clone carrying this TCR beta chain showed up just once. Sequencing targeted TCR beta in T cells from blood (CD8+ and CD4+). The multiple sclerosis controls comprised treatment-naive patients whose relapsing-remitting disease was stable or active. RNA, at about 0.45 to 1 ug, was reverse transcribed with random hexamers. One entry per CDR3 protein, called by TCRdb with MiXCR from the immunoSEQ multiplex PCR reads. The profile shows about 250,000 distinct CDR3 sequences, approximately 92% of them singletons. This sample is drawn from a study of CD8 T cells in Susac syndrome. The V gene's germline CDR1 is SGHRS and CDR2 YFSETQ. V was pared by 3 bases and J by 2 bases, with 11 bases between. CDR3 length equals 15 residues.

This clonotype was obtained from a human donor with multiple sclerosis. This sequence joins TRBV5-1 and TRBJ1-4; D remains unclear. The sample was CD4+ T cells from PBMCs. The chain's CDR3 is CASSSMAATNEKLFF. The CDR3 DNA follows: TGCGCCAGCAGCTCAATGGCGGCGACTAATGAAAAACTGTTTTTT.